This is a list of T cell receptor beta chains from one sample in a study of T-cell reconstitution after alpha-beta-depleted transplantation in children. TCRdb called the PCR reads again in MiXCR, with one record for every CDR3 protein. In the table there are over 550,000 distinct CDR3 sequences, more than 9% of which are singletons. Material: PBMCs from the stem cell graft donor, obtained from the stem cell graft. The source of these receptors is a human donor who donated a stem cell graft to a child with acute myeloid leukemia. Both conserved end residues are trimmed from each CDR3. The order of the fields is V gene, J gene, CDR3 protein.

TRBV3-1	TRBJ2-1	ASSDFLGSYNEQF
TRBV12-3/TRBV12-4	TRBJ2-2	ASSEGTGTGELF
TRBV15	TRBJ2-5	ATSASQESQETQY
TRBV28	TRBJ2-7	ASSASGNYYEQY
TRBV5-1	TRBJ1-5	ASSWGEGPNQPQH
TRBV11-2	TRBJ2-7	ASSLESGTAYEQY
TRBV12-3/TRBV12-4	TRBJ1-1	ASMIQGALANTEAF
TRBV7-3	TRBJ2-1	ASSLRGSGENEQF
TRBV24-1	TRBJ2-3	ATSDPTLAGSTDTQY
TRBV20-1	TRBJ2-7	SAMGQMGSYEQY
TRBV20-1	TRBJ2-7	SARTSYEQY
TRBV6-2/TRBV6-3	TRBJ2-4	ASSQSSVVY
TRBV13	TRBJ2-5	ASSWTSGGITETQY
TRBV20-1	TRBJ2-7	SAGGLAGTRQY
TRBV5-1	TRBJ1-2	ASSQTGDYGYT
TRBV5-1	TRBJ2-6	ASSQLPSGANVLT
TRBV5-6	TRBJ2-1	ASSTDYNEQF
TRBV29-1	TRBJ2-1	SVTLGVNEQF
TRBV3-1	TRBJ2-7	ASSQGLAGLNEQY
TRBV5-1	TRBJ2-7	ASSLKGQGANEQY
TRBV20-1	TRBJ2-1	SAKGGKVYEQF
TRBV12-3/TRBV12-4	TRBJ2-1	ASSLIRGLAGDEQF
TRBV2	TRBJ2-5	ASLESQVQETQY
TRBV4-1	TRBJ2-3	ASSQDRSADTQY
TRBV20-1	TRBJ2-1	SPRSTTSYNEQF
TRBV6-1	TRBJ2-1	ASSEQATGYNEQF
TRBV7-2	TRBJ2-6	ASSKVTGANVLT
TRBV5-6	TRBJ2-1	ASSLIRHYNEQF
TRBV5-1	TRBJ1-3	ASSWIRSGNTIY
TRBV5-1	TRBJ2-7	ASTIGAGGSYEQY
TRBV14	TRBJ1-2	ASSQGGQYYYGYT
TRBV12-5	TRBJ2-1	ACSGESSLNEQF
TRBV12-3/TRBV12-4	TRBJ1-1	ASSFGGPEAF
TRBV20-1	TRBJ2-1	SARAPNSYNEQF
TRBV20-1	TRBJ2-3	SAKGVGDTQY
TRBV20-1	TRBJ2-6	SARGLGPGANVLT
TRBV27	TRBJ2-3	ASSIPGLAGGPRMQY
TRBV7-9	TRBJ2-7	ASSPQTETYEQY
TRBV9	TRBJ2-2	ASSVEPPGELF
TRBV15	TRBJ1-2	ATSRERDRNYGYT
TRBV14	TRBJ1-1	ASSQDPAPSTEAF